The 24 T cell receptor beta chains below all came from one sample that was sequenced in a study of post-analysis software for immune sequencing data. Sequencing libraries made from TCR beta cDNA carried unique molecular identifiers. TCRdb itself ran the PCR reads through MiXCR, one entry per CDR3 protein. The repertoire includes over 700,000 distinct CDR3 sequences, about 27% of them detected once, and 0.56% sits in the top ten. Overall study findings and caveats: Five TRBV segments, including TRBV5-6, TRBV5-1 and TRBV20-1, were more frequent in patients than controls.

Their antigen targets remain unknown. Sequencing was performed on blood. The receptor set was obtained from a girl under 18 with multiple sclerosis.

V is TRBV7-9 and J is TRBJ2-3, with D unresolved. Germline values: CDR1 SEHNR, CDR2 FQNEAQ (reference sequence). V was cut by 4 bases and J by 4 bases, with 9 bases left in between. The CDR3 has 13 amino acids. Here the CDR3 reads CASSSKYPDTQYF. DNA of the CDR3: TGTGCCAGCAGCTCGAAATACCCAGATACGCAGTATTTT. The full variable domain, with the rest looked up from reference TRBV7-9 and TRBJ2-3, is DTGVSQNPRHKITKRGQNVTFRCDPISEHNRLYWYRQTLGQGPEFLTYFQNEAQLEKSRLLSDRFSAERPKGSFSTLEIQRTEQGDSAMYLCASSSKYPDTQYFGPGTRLTVL.

V is TRBV5-1 and J is TRBJ1-6, with D unclear. Germline V lookup: CDR1 SGHRS, CDR2 YFSETQ. The V and J ends lost 0 bases and 5 bases respectively, with 9 bases between them. This CDR3 is built from 15 residues. The CDR3 sequence is CASSLVNSNNSPLHF. CDR3 nucleotides: TGCGCCAGCAGCTTGGTTAACAGCAATAATTCACCCCTCCACTTT.

This clonotype was seen a handful of times. This chain joins TRBV25-1 and TRBJ1-5; 9 bases are a match to TRBD1. CDR1 MGHDK and CDR2 SYGVNS come from the germline V gene. The CDR3 is 14 amino acids. Trimming cost V 6 bases and J 6 bases; bases outside gene matches: 6. The CDR3 DNA is TGTGCCAGCAGCCGAACAGGGGGCCTTCAGCCCCAGCATTTT. Translating it yields CASSRTGGLQPQHF.

V and J are TRBV2 and TRBJ2-1; tentatively, D is TRBD2 (6 bases). Deletions cut 6 bases from V and 7 bases from J, with 13 bases between. The CDR3 is made up of 13 amino acids. Germline CDR1 reads SNHLY; CDR2 reads FYNNEI. CDR3 in DNA: TGTGCCAGCAGACGCCTCCGGGAGAATGAGCAGTTCTTC. It codes for CASRRLRENEQFF.

This clonotype has a handful of counts. The rearrangement links TRBV12-5 to TRBJ2-1; the D is unclear. Germline CDR1 LGHNT, CDR2 FRNRAP. There are 11 residues in the CDR3. V was shortened by 3 bases and J by 8 bases, with 5 bases between the two germline ends. The CDR3 protein is CASGLTDEQFF. Here the CDR3 DNA reads TGTGCTAGTGGTTTAACAGATGAGCAGTTCTTC.

In its sample, this clonotype was seen a few times. The chain combines TRBV9 with TRBJ2-5; 9 positions agree with TRBD2. Germline trimming cut 3 bases from V and 1 base from J; bases unmatched to any gene: 7. CDR3 length: 16 amino acids. Germline assignment: CDR1 SGDLS and CDR2 YYNGEE. The CDR3 DNA reads TGTGCCAGCAGCGCACAGACTAGCGGCTCCCAAGAGACCCAGTACTTC. Protein: CASSAQTSGSQETQYF.

CDR3 sequence (DNA): TGTGCCAGCAGCTCCCACCCGGGCAGTCAAGAGACCCAGTACTTC. Its translation: CASSSHPGSQETQYF. The V gene is TRBV7-8, the J gene TRBJ2-5; no clear D gene. The CDR3 length is 15 residues. Trimming cost V 4 bases and J 2 bases, with 14 bases left between them. Germline assignment: CDR1 SGHVS and CDR2 FQNEAQ. Variable domain in full (rest from reference TRBV7-8 and TRBJ2-5): GAGVSQSPRYKVAKRGQDVALRCDPISGHVSLFWYQQALGQGPEFLTYFQNEAQLDKSGLPSDRFFAERPEGSVSTLKIQRTQQEDSAVYLCASSSHPGSQETQYFGPGTRLLVL.

This sequence joins TRBV7-6 and TRBJ2-1, with 12 bases fitting TRBD2. Germline assignment: CDR1 SGHVS and CDR2 FNYEAQ. The CDR3 has 17 amino acids. Trimming cost V 4 bases and J 4 bases; bases outside gene matches: 8. For the CDR3, the DNA is TGTGCCAGCAGCTCCCGACTAGCGGGGGCGAGGTACAATGAGCAGTTCTTC. This encodes CASSSRLAGARYNEQFF. Filled out from reference TRBV7-6 and TRBJ2-1, the complete variable domain reads GAGVSQSPRYKVTKRGQDVALRCDPISGHVSLYWYRQALGQGPEFLTYFNYEAQQDKSGLPNDRFSAERPEGSISTLTIQRTEQRDSAMYRCASSSRLAGARYNEQFFGPGTRLTVL.

This chain uses TRBV29-1 with TRBJ2-5, with TRBD2 matching 8 bases. The ends lost 6 bases at V and 11 bases at J; junction bases unmatched: 14. Germline assignment: CDR1 SQVTM and CDR2 ANQGSEA. The CDR3 extends over 13 amino acids. CDR3 residues: CSVSGAGANEQYF. The CDR3 nucleotides read TGCAGCGTCTCTGGAGCGGGAGCCAATGAGCAGTACTTC.

Of note for this clonotype: Relative to the germline gene, one junction end is altered; a read error may explain this. This chain uses TRBV7-9 with TRBJ1-2, with 10 bases matching TRBD1. The CDR3 is made up of 14 amino acids. Germline V gene data show CDR1 as SEHNR and CDR2 as FQNEAQ (reference sequence). The DNA of the CDR3 is TGTGCCAGCAGCCCCGGGACAGGGGATGATGGCTGCACCTTC. Its protein product is CASSPGTGDDGCTF.

This chain links TRBV7-8 with TRBJ1-5; unclear D gene. Germline assignment: CDR1 SGHVS and CDR2 FQNEAQ. The CDR3 spans 16 residues. V lost 4 bases and J 4 bases, leaving 17 bases between the germline ends. The CDR3 spells CASSSLGSSYNQPQHF. DNA of the CDR3: TGTGCCAGCAGCTCCCTGGGTTCTTCCTATAATCAGCCCCAGCATTTT. The full variable domain, its missing parts supplied by reference TRBV7-8 and TRBJ1-5, is GAGVSQSPRYKVAKRGQDVALRCDPISGHVSLFWYQQALGQGPEFLTYFQNEAQLDKSGLPSDRFFAERPEGSVSTLKIQRTQQEDSAVYLCASSSLGSSYNQPQHFGDGTRLSIL.

This clonotype was observed a handful of times. The chain joins TRBV29-1 to TRBJ2-1, with TRBD2 matching over 7 bases. Trimming took 6 bases from V and 14 from J; bases not matched to a gene: 10. The CDR3 is made up of 11 amino acids. The V gene's germline CDR1 is SQVTM and CDR2 ANQGSEA. Here the CDR3 reads CSVGGVETEFF. The CDR3, as DNA: TGCAGCGTGGGGGGGGTGGAGACCGAGTTCTTC.

The chain uses TRBV7-9 and TRBJ2-5, with 12 positions matching TRBD1. The J call may be wrong; the DNA end is better matched by TRBJ2-7. This CDR3 has 15 amino acids. Looked up from germline, CDR1 is SEHNR and CDR2 is FQNEAQ (reference sequence). CDR3 region: CASSLIPGQGAEQYF. The CDR3 DNA reads TGTGCCAGCAGCTTAATTCCGGGACAGGGGGCCGAGCAGTACTTC.

The rearrangement uses TRBV27 and TRBJ2-1; either TRBD1 or TRBD2 may supply D (5 bases each). The CDR3 is 13 amino acids. Trimming pared 5 bases from V and 8 bases from J, leaving 13 bases between. Germline lookup yields CDR1 MNHEY and CDR2 SMNVEV (reference sequence). The CDR3 DNA is TGTGCCAGCAGTCGGGGCCAACGGCATGAGCAGTTCTTC. Protein: CASSRGQRHEQFF.

This clonotype occurred a few times. V and J are TRBV18 and TRBJ1-2; TRBD1 matches 8 bases. J lost 4 bases, V lost 3 bases, and 7 bases had no gene match. Per germline, CDR1 KGHSH and CDR2 LQKENI. The CDR3 extends over 15 amino acids. CDR3 residues: CASSPRTGFGYGYTF. For the CDR3, the DNA is TGTGCCAGCTCACCCAGGACAGGGTTCGGCTATGGCTACACCTTC.

This clonotype occurred many times. V is TRBV4-3 and J is TRBJ1-5; D is unclear. The CDR3 totals 13 residues. Germline values: CDR1 LGHNA, CDR2 YSLEER. V lost 0 bases to trimming and J lost 4 bases, with 4 bases between them. The CDR3 bases are TGCGCCAGCAGCCAAGACGCGAATCAGCCCCAGCATTTT. Its translation is CASSQDANQPQHF.

This clonotype came up a few times. This chain links TRBV2 with TRBJ2-7; D not certain. V lost 4 bases to trimming and J lost 5 bases, with 9 bases between them. There are 12 residues in the CDR3. Germline lookup yields CDR1 SNHLY and CDR2 FYNNEI. CDR3 protein: CASSAGFDEQYF. The CDR3 nucleotides are TGTGCCAGCAGTGCTGGTTTTGACGAGCAGTACTTC.

The chain has TRBV7-2 and TRBJ2-3; D remains unclear. In germline, CDR1 is SGHTA, CDR2 FQGNSA. This CDR3 contains 16 residues. V lost 2 bases, J lost 0 bases, and 12 bases lay in between. The CDR3 bases are TGTGCCAGCAGCTTAAGGTTCTTTCAGAGCACAGATACGCAGTATTTT. It encodes CASSLRFFQSTDTQYF.

The gene calls are TRBV7-2 and TRBJ2-4, with 9 bases that match TRBD1. With V trimmed by 4 bases and J by 8 bases, 9 bases remained unmatched. The CDR3 runs 15 residues. CDR1 is SGHTA and CDR2 is FQGNSA in the germline V gene. This CDR3 is CASSWGGQGRDIQYF. Written as DNA, the CDR3 is TGTGCCAGCAGCTGGGGAGGACAGGGGCGGGACATTCAGTACTTC.

This clonotype showed up just a few times. This chain uses TRBV10-3 with TRBJ2-1; 10 positions agree with TRBD2. With V trimmed by 6 bases and J by 5 bases, 10 bases remained unmatched. Looked up from germline, CDR1 is ENHRY and CDR2 is SYGVKD. The CDR3 runs 16 residues. The CDR3 is CAIRSLAGALNNEQFF. CDR3 nucleotide sequence: TGTGCCATCAGGTCCCTAGCGGGGGCCCTAAACAATGAGCAGTTCTTC.

The chain couples TRBV28 to TRBJ2-7, with a weak D call TRBD2 (5 bases). The germline V and J ends were trimmed by 5 bases and 7 bases, with 18 bases remaining between them. This CDR3 has 14 residues. The germline V gene encodes CDR1 MDHEN and CDR2 SYDVKM. The CDR3 loop reads CASSHPTSPNEQYF. CDR3 coding DNA: TGTGCCAGCAGTCACCCAACTAGTCCCAATGAGCAGTACTTC.

This rearrangement joins TRBV6-2 or TRBV6-3 to TRBJ2-7, with TRBD1 matching over 10 bases. The CDR3 runs 14 residues. V shed 5 bases, J shed 4 bases, and the junction held 5 bases outside the gene matches. Germline values: CDR1 MNHEY, CDR2 SVGEGT. Here the CDR3 reads CASSADRGGYEQYF. The CDR3 nucleotides read TGTGCCAGCAGTGCGGACAGGGGGGGATACGAGCAGTACTTC.

The V call is TRBV11-3, the J call TRBJ2-3; D is uncertain. The CDR3 has 13 amino acids. Per the germline V gene, CDR1 is SGHNT and CDR2 is YENEEA. V was pared by 3 bases and J by 4 bases, with 8 bases between. The CDR3 sequence: CASSFRVSDTQYF. The CDR3 coding sequence is TGTGCCAGCAGCTTTAGGGTCTCAGATACGCAGTATTTT.

V is TRBV5-1 and J is TRBJ2-1, with TRBD2 matching over 11 bases. Unmatched junction bases numbered 9, after V lost 0 bases and J lost 7 bases. CDR1 is SGHRS, CDR2 YFSETQ, per germline. The CDR3 runs to 17 residues. This chain's CDR3 is CASSLEGSSGGANEQFF. The CDR3 region has the DNA TGCGCCAGCAGCTTGGAGGGCAGTAGCGGGGGGGCGAATGAGCAGTTCTTC. The full variable domain, rest sourced from reference TRBV5-1 and TRBJ2-1, is KAGVTQTPRYLIKTRGQQVTLSCSPISGHRSVSWYQQTPGQGLQFLFEYFSETQRNKGNFPGRFSGRQFSNSRSEMNVSTLELGDSALYLCASSLEGSSGGANEQFFGPGTRLTVL.